The 19 T cell receptor beta chains listed next were all sequenced from one sample in a study of T cell changes during pregnancy in multiple sclerosis (dated by TCRdb to about 2019). Libraries were constructed by the immunoSEQ multiplex PCR assay. Sourced from immuneACCESS, this table was stored by TCRdb with only in-frame sequences that have V and J called. A share of the clones is absent; for the studies checked, an unresolved V gene accounts for under half, and the remainder has no known explanation. This sample has 65,000 to 80,000 clones in its table, and just over 90% of those were observed once. Of the sample, more than 2.5% is held by the ten largest clones. The sample in question was peripheral blood, obtained in the second trimester of pregnancy. The source is a female donor with multiple sclerosis, enrolled in a pregnancy study.

The chain links TRBV29-1 to TRBJ1-1; D possibly corresponds to TRBD1 (6 bases). The CDR3 extends over 13 amino acids. The V end lost 4 bases, the J end lost 4 bases, and 13 bases lay between the germline ends. Germline CDR1 and CDR2: SQVTM and ANQGSEA. Written as DNA, the CDR3 is TGCAGCGTTGGGGGGGGCGGGGGCACTGAAGCTTTCTTT. It yields the protein CSVGGGGGTEAFF.

CDR3 nucleotides: TGCGCCAGCAGCTTGGAGGGGGCCGGACAAGCTTTCTTT. The encoded protein is CASSLEGAGQAFF. The J gene is TRBJ1-1, the V gene TRBV5-1; 7 bases are shared with TRBD1. Trimming took 0 bases from V and 9 from J; bases not matched to a gene: 5. The CDR3 sequence is 13 residues long. Germline values: CDR1 SGHRS, CDR2 YFSETQ.

The chain is built from TRBV11-2 and TRBJ2-1; 13 nucleotides align to TRBD2. Germline V CDR1 and CDR2: SGHAT, FQNNGV. V lost 0 bases to trimming and J lost 7 bases; unmatched junction nucleotides: 0. This CDR3 region has 15 residues. In DNA form, the CDR3 reads TGTGCCAGCAGCTTAGAACTAGCGGGGGGGAATGAGCAGTTCTTC. Encoded protein: CASSLELAGGNEQFF.

The chain links TRBV15 to TRBJ2-3; TRBD1 matches at 9 bases. V lost 3 bases to trimming and J lost 5 bases; unmatched junction nucleotides: 9. The CDR3 is 16 residues long. Germline assignment: CDR1 LNHNV and CDR2 YYDKDF (reference sequence). CDR3: CATSRPGTGKEDTQYF. CDR3 in DNA: TGTGCCACCAGCAGGCCCGGGACAGGGAAGGAAGATACGCAGTATTTT.

The chain has TRBV7-8 and TRBJ2-2; 8 nucleotides align to TRBD2. The ends lost 4 bases at V and 0 bases at J; junction bases unmatched: 7. CDR3 size: 17 residues. The germline V gene encodes CDR1 SGHVS and CDR2 FQNEAQ. Written as DNA, the CDR3 is TGTGCCAGCAGCTCCGGGACTAGACCTCCGAACACCGGGGAGCTGTTTTTT. It encodes CASSSGTRPPNTGELFF.

This chain joins TRBV5-6 and TRBJ1-1; the match to TRBD1 covers 9 bases. From germline, CDR1 is SGHDT and CDR2 YYEEEE. The length of the CDR3 is 16 residues. Trimming at V came to 4 bases and at J to 0 bases, leaving 7 bases not matched to a gene. The CDR3 region is CASSVPGQGMNTEAFF. CDR3 coding DNA: TGTGCCAGCAGCGTACCGGGACAGGGAATGAACACTGAAGCTTTCTTT.

V is TRBV9 and J is TRBJ2-1; 9 bases align to TRBD1. This CDR3 has 14 amino acids. Unmatched junction bases numbered 1, after V lost 0 bases and J lost 6 bases. CDR1 and CDR2 from the germline V gene are SGDLS and YYNGEE. DNA of the CDR3: TGTGCCAGCAGCGTAGTGGACAGGGGCAATGAGCAGTTCTTC. Translation gives CASSVVDRGNEQFF.

This chain links TRBV7-9 with TRBJ1-1; D is ambiguous. The V end was cut by 4 bases, the J end by 2 bases, with 11 bases between. Germline values: CDR1 SEHNR, CDR2 FQNEAQ (reference sequence). The CDR3 is 14 residues long. Here the CDR3 DNA reads TGTGCCAGCAGCTCACGGGGAATCAACACTGAAGCTTTCTTT. It translates to CASSSRGINTEAFF.

This chain uses TRBV30 with TRBJ2-7, with 7 bases identical to TRBD2. This CDR3 is 12 amino acids long. The ends lost 2 bases at V and 2 bases at J; junction bases unmatched: 0. Germline loops: CDR1 GTSNPN, CDR2 SVGIG (reference sequence). This chain's CDR3 is CAWSSGAYEQYF. The DNA for the CDR3 is TGTGCCTGGAGTAGCGGGGCCTACGAGCAGTACTTC.

The chain has TRBV5-4 and TRBJ1-1, with a possible D match to TRBD1 (5 bases). V lost 6 bases and J 4 bases, leaving 16 bases between the germline ends. CDR1 SGHNT and CDR2 YYREEE come from the germline V gene (reference sequence). This CDR3 contains 14 residues. For the CDR3, the DNA is TGTGCCAGCATCCAGCAGGGTGGTGGCACTGAAGCTTTCTTT. It translates to CASIQQGGGTEAFF.

V gene TRBV9 combines with J gene TRBJ2-2, with 8 nucleotides matching TRBD1. The germline V gene encodes CDR1 SGDLS and CDR2 YYNGEE. V lost 0 bases, J lost 5 bases, and 12 bases stayed unmatched. The CDR3 consists of 18 residues. The CDR3 loop is CASSVVDRGYEGTGELFF. CDR3 nucleotides: TGTGCCAGCAGCGTAGTAGACAGGGGATATGAGGGTACCGGGGAGCTGTTTTTT.

The V and J genes are TRBV7-2 and TRBJ2-5; 9 nucleotides agree with TRBD2. Trimming removed 6 bases from V and 5 bases from J; junction bases left unmatched: 4. Germline-derived CDR1 and CDR2 are SGHTA and FQGNSA. The CDR3 sequence is 13 residues long. CDR3 DNA sequence: TGTGCCAGCAGTATCGGACTAGCGGAGACCCAGTACTTC. This sequence encodes CASSIGLAETQYF.

The V gene is TRBV5-4, the J gene TRBJ1-2; D perhaps matches TRBD1 (6 bases). The germline V gene encodes CDR1 SGHNT and CDR2 YYREEE (reference sequence). The CDR3 contains 14 residues. Trimming took off 0 bases at V and 6 bases at J, with 12 bases between the two ends. The CDR3 DNA is TGTGCCAGCAGCTTGGACAGGGATAAGAATGGCTACACCTTC. It specifies CASSLDRDKNGYTF.

The V and J genes are TRBV4-2 and TRBJ1-1, with a weak D call TRBD1 (5 bases). The CDR3 totals 15 residues. From germline, CDR1 is LGHNA and CDR2 YNFKEQ. V was cut by 2 bases and J by 0 bases, with 10 bases left in between. CDR3 in amino acids: CASSQSGQMNTEAFF. Here the CDR3 DNA reads TGTGCCAGCAGCCAATCAGGGCAGATGAACACTGAAGCTTTCTTT.

V and J are TRBV7-9 and TRBJ2-7, with TRBD1 identical over 10 bases. The CDR3 extends over 15 amino acids. Germline loops: CDR1 SEHNR, CDR2 FQNEAQ (reference sequence). V lost 6 bases, J lost 3 bases, and 8 bases stayed unmatched. CDR3 in amino acids: CASSSGQGPDYEQYF. For the CDR3, the DNA is TGTGCCAGCAGTTCGGGACAGGGGCCCGACTACGAGCAGTACTTC.

This chain uses TRBV5-8 with TRBJ2-5; possibly TRBD2 for D (7 bases). CDR3 length: 15 residues. Germline CDR1 reads SGHTS; CDR2 reads YDEGEE. Trimming pared 3 bases from V and 2 bases from J, leaving 14 bases between. DNA of the CDR3: TGTGCCAGCAGCTCAAGGGGGGGAGGTCAAGAGACCCAGTACTTC. Its protein is CASSSRGGGQETQYF. The full variable domain, its missing parts supplied by reference TRBV5-8 and TRBJ2-5, is EAGVTQSPTHLIKTRGQQATLRCSPISGHTSVYWYQQALGLGLQFLLWYDEGEERNRGNFPPRFSGRQFPNYSSELNVNALELEDSALYLCASSSRGGGQETQYFGPGTRLLVL.

The rearrangement joins TRBV4-1 to TRBJ2-2; D not resolved. With 4 bases removed from V and 4 bases from J, the gap between germline ends came to 7 bases. The V gene's germline CDR1 is MGHRA and CDR2 YSYEKL. The CDR3 runs 13 residues. CDR3 residues: CASSREATGELFF. CDR3 coding DNA: TGCGCCAGCAGCCGAGAGGCCACCGGGGAGCTGTTTTTT.

The V call is TRBV5-1, the J call TRBJ2-2; 11 nucleotides match TRBD1. Germline V gene sequence: CDR1 SGHRS, CDR2 YFSETQ. V lost 4 bases and J lost 1; bases outside the gene matches: 6. The CDR3 totals 17 residues. The CDR3: CASSKGQGGRNTGELFF. The CDR3 DNA reads as TGCGCCAGCAGCAAGGGACAGGGGGGGAGGAACACCGGGGAGCTGTTTTTT.

The V call is TRBV14, the J call TRBJ1-1; D gene ambiguous. The CDR3 contains 13 residues. Trimming removed 1 base from V and 2 bases from J, with 5 bases in between. In germline, CDR1 is SGHDN, CDR2 FVKESK. DNA for the CDR3: TGTGCCAGCAGCCAAGCAGGAAACACTGAAGCTTTCTTT. As protein: CASSQAGNTEAFF.